This is a list of T cell receptor beta chains from one sample in a study of T cells in tuberculosis. Using immunoSEQ multiplex PCR, the repertoire was profiled, and TCRdb retains in-frame clones only, with some absent. The table lists approximately 46,000 clones, nearly 95% of them singletons, with about 1.5% in the top ten. The material sequenced was PBMCs, taken at tuberculosis diagnosis. The receptors stem from an adult with tuberculosis. Each CDR3 is given with its conserved first and last residue. D genes are given only for firm matches. Rows may omit the clone size; those that give it use once, few, many or a size class.

CDR3aa	CDR3nt	v_gene	j_gene	d_gene	abundance
CASSPISGINTEAFF	TGTGCCAGCAGCCCTATATCAGGGATTAACACTGAAGCTTTCTTT	TRBV7-8	TRBJ1-1	-	-
CASRLDRSSYNEQFF	TGTGCCAGCAGATTGGACAGGAGCTCCTACAATGAGCAGTTCTTC	TRBV6-6	TRBJ2-1	TRBD1	-
CASSLSDRNYGYTF	TGTGCCAGCAGTTTATCCGACAGGAACTATGGCTACACCTTC	TRBV28	TRBJ1-2	-	-
CASGNSTGSGYTF	TGTGCCAGCGGCAACTCGACAGGGAGCGGCTACACCTTC	TRBV21-1	TRBJ1-2	-	-
CASSLPGGRRDEQYF	TGTGCCAGCAGCTTGCCCGGGGGACGTAGAGACGAGCAGTACTTC	TRBV5-6	TRBJ2-7	-	once
CASSLVVGGRAGETQYF	TGTGCCAGCAGCTTGGTAGTTGGCGGGAGGGCCGGGGAGACCCAGTACTTC	TRBV5-6	TRBJ2-5	TRBD2	-
CASSLLRDRGRTEAFF	TGTGCCAGCAGCTTGTTACGGGACAGGGGTCGCACTGAAGCTTTCTTT	TRBV11-2	TRBJ1-1	TRBD1	-
CAWSVPTSFNEQFF	TGTGCCTGGAGTGTACCGACTAGCTTCAATGAGCAGTTCTTC	TRBV30	TRBJ2-1	TRBD2	-
CASSLALRVSTDTQYF	TGTGCCAGCAGCTTAGCGCTTCGCGTTAGCACAGATACGCAGTATTTT	TRBV7-8	TRBJ2-3	-	-
CASSAPSGSGRVTDTQYF	TGTGCCAGCAGCGCCCCCTCGGGTAGCGGGAGAGTCACAGATACGCAGTATTTT	TRBV9	TRBJ2-3	TRBD2	-
CASSRTGGTEAFF	TGTGCCAGCAGCCGCACAGGGGGCACTGAAGCTTTCTTT	TRBV7-2	TRBJ1-1	TRBD1	-
CASSRGGNQPQHF	TGTGCCAGCAGCAGGGGCGGCAATCAGCCCCAGCATTTT	TRBV2	TRBJ1-5	-	once
CASSYPGQGSYEQYF	TGCGCCAGCAGTTATCCGGGACAGGGTTCCTACGAGCAGTACTTC	TRBV4-1	TRBJ2-7	TRBD1	-
CASSQGSQQGEKGNTEAFF	TGCGCCAGCAGCCAAGGGAGTCAACAGGGGGAGAAGGGGAACACTGAAGCTTTCTTT	TRBV4-1	TRBJ1-1	TRBD1	once
CASRGDRGDTEAFF	TGTGCCAGCAGGGGGGACAGGGGAGACACTGAAGCTTTCTTT	TRBV2	TRBJ1-1	TRBD1	-
CASSSSFRGGYGYTF	TGTGCCAGCAGCTCCTCTTTCCGGGGAGGCTATGGCTACACCTTC	TRBV7-2	TRBJ1-2	-	-
CASSGRAYEQYF	TGTGCCAGCAGCGGGAGAGCCTACGAGCAGTACTTC	TRBV25-1	TRBJ2-7	-	-
CASSPLWAGEDEQFF	TGTGCCAGCAGCCCCCTCTGGGCGGGAGAGGATGAGCAGTTCTTC	TRBV7-9	TRBJ2-1	TRBD2	-
CASSPEPDRGLRYQPQHF	TGTGCCAGCTCACCCGAACCGGACAGGGGATTGAGGTATCAGCCCCAGCATTTT	TRBV18	TRBJ1-5	TRBD1	few
CASFRDYSSEQYF	TGCGCCAGCTTCCGGGACTACTCCTCCGAGCAGTACTTC	TRBV5-1	TRBJ2-7	TRBD2	-
CASSPKTSGRARGGEQFF	TGTGCCAGCTCACCGAAAACTAGCGGGAGGGCCCGGGGAGGTGAGCAGTTCTTC	TRBV18	TRBJ2-1	TRBD2	-
CASSVSQGETGNTIYF	TGTGCCAGCAGCGTTAGCCAGGGGGAGACTGGAAACACCATATATTTT	TRBV9	TRBJ1-3	TRBD1	-